The 5 T cell receptor beta chains presented below share a single source sample, sequenced in a study of blood T cell repertoires in COVID-19. Sequenced by immunoSEQ multiplex PCR; TCRdb stores in-frame clones only, minus some. The sample holds some 300,000 clones; roughly 89% are singletons and the top ten take roughly 1%. The sequenced sample was peripheral blood. The receptors stem from a woman aged 40 to 55 with COVID-19, enrolled during active disease.

V and J are TRBV5-1 and TRBJ1-1; 7 positions agree with TRBD1. V was pared by 0 bases and J by 0 bases, with 8 bases of the junction left unmatched. From germline, CDR1 is SGHRS and CDR2 YFSETQ. The CDR3 is 17 amino acids. As DNA, the CDR3 is TGCGCCAGCAGCTTGGTTGGCATACAGGGGATGAACACTGAAGCTTTCTTT. Translating gives CASSLVGIQGMNTEAFF.

V usage is TRBV6-5 and J usage is TRBJ2-1; TRBD1 matches at 12 bases. V dropped 7 bases and J dropped 4; count of bases not matched to a gene: 5. The CDR3 contains 15 residues. The germline V gene has CDR1 MNHEY and CDR2 SVGAGI. CDR3 in DNA: TGTGCCAGCACCCCGGGACAGGGGGCTTACAATGAGCAGTTCTTC. Residues: CASTPGQGAYNEQFF.

The chain combines TRBV2 with TRBJ2-7, with 8 positions matching TRBD1. The CDR3 covers 14 residues. CDR1 is SNHLY, CDR2 FYNNEI, per germline. The J segment lost 3 bases and the V segment lost 3 bases, leaving 4 bases of the junction unmatched. CDR3 loop: CASSDQGAYYEQYF. Written as DNA, the CDR3 is TGTGCCAGCAGTGATCAGGGGGCGTACTACGAGCAGTACTTC.

This chain connects TRBV2 to TRBJ2-7; D possibly corresponds to TRBD2 (6 bases). The CDR3 totals 17 residues. Per germline, CDR1 SNHLY and CDR2 FYNNEI. Trimming took off 5 bases at V and 5 bases at J, with 25 bases between the two ends. CDR3: CASSSPLGTGVFNEQYF. The CDR3 coding sequence is TGTGCCAGCAGTTCCCCTTTGGGGACGGGGGTTTTCAACGAGCAGTACTTC.

The gene calls are TRBV5-4 and TRBJ2-5, with 7 bases that match TRBD1. V lost 4 bases to trimming and J lost 4 bases; unmatched junction nucleotides: 16. The V gene's germline CDR1 is SGHNT and CDR2 YYREEE (reference sequence). CDR3 length: 17 amino acids. The CDR3 region is CASSPTRRQGYGETQYF. The CDR3, as DNA: TGTGCCAGCAGCCCCACACGTCGACAGGGATATGGAGAGACCCAGTACTTC.